A selection of T cell receptor beta chains follows, all from one sample in a study of beta chain features in type 1 diabetes. Here immunoSEQ multiplex PCR was the method, and the copy in TCRdb shows in-frame clones only, minus some. This table holds about 320,000 clones, 12% to 15% found once. Sequenced input: central memory CD4+ T cells from blood. The receptors stem from a man aged 25 to 40 in good health. The CDR3 runs from the conserved cysteine through the conserved F or W. The order of the fields is D gene, V gene, J gene, clone size, CDR3 DNA, CDR3 protein. A D gene is named only where the DNA matches it firmly. Not all rows give a size; the values are once, few, many and, for expanded clones, a class.

d_gene: -; v_gene: TRBV5-1; j_gene: TRBJ2-2; abundance: few; CDR3nt: TGCGCCAGCAGCTTGGGGTGGACAGACAACACCGGGGAGCTGTTTTTT; CDR3aa: CASSLGWTDNTGELFF
d_gene: TRBD1; v_gene: TRBV9; j_gene: TRBJ1-1; abundance: few; CDR3nt: TGTGCCAGCAGCGTAGGAGGGGACAGGGTAACTTTCTTT; CDR3aa: CASSVGGDRVTFF
d_gene: TRBD1; v_gene: TRBV6-4; j_gene: TRBJ1-2; abundance: -; CDR3nt: TGTGCCAGCACCGCAAACAGGGGTATTAACTATGGCTACACCTTC; CDR3aa: CASTANRGINYGYTF
d_gene: -; v_gene: TRBV27; j_gene: TRBJ1-6; abundance: few; CDR3nt: TGTGCCAGCCGTCGACAGGTTGATAATTCACCCCTCCACTTT; CDR3aa: CASRRQVDNSPLHF
d_gene: -; v_gene: TRBV9; j_gene: TRBJ1-2; abundance: once; CDR3nt: TGTGCCAGCAGCGTAGAAGGCTCGGTCCTCTATGGCTACACCTTC; CDR3aa: CASSVEGSVLYGYTF
d_gene: TRBD1; v_gene: TRBV2; j_gene: TRBJ1-5; abundance: few; CDR3nt: TGTGCCAGCAGCCCTGACAGGGGCAATCAGCCCCAGCATTTT; CDR3aa: CASSPDRGNQPQHF
d_gene: -; v_gene: TRBV19; j_gene: TRBJ1-4; abundance: many; CDR3nt: TGTGCCAGTAGCCGTGGGGTGGAACTGTTTTTT; CDR3aa: CASSRGVELFF
d_gene: -; v_gene: TRBV5-1; j_gene: TRBJ2-3; abundance: few; CDR3nt: TGCGCCAGCAGGGATTGGTCAGATACGCAGTATTTT; CDR3aa: CASRDWSDTQYF
d_gene: TRBD2; v_gene: TRBV7-2; j_gene: TRBJ2-3; abundance: few; CDR3nt: TGTGCCAGCAGCTCCTCTAGCGGGAGAAAAGATACGCAGTATTTT; CDR3aa: CASSSSSGRKDTQYF
d_gene: -; v_gene: TRBV11-2; j_gene: TRBJ1-2; abundance: few; CDR3nt: TGTGCCAGCAGCTTAGAAGGGTACCCACAAGGAGGCTACACCTTC; CDR3aa: CASSLEGYPQGGYTF
d_gene: -; v_gene: TRBV10-3; j_gene: TRBJ2-7; abundance: many; CDR3nt: TGTGCCACCCAGGGCCGACCGACTTACGAGCAGTACTTC; CDR3aa: CATQGRPTYEQYF
d_gene: -; v_gene: TRBV7-2; j_gene: TRBJ2-1; abundance: -; CDR3nt: TGTGCCAGCAGCTCAAATCAGGGGTGGGTGTTTGAGCAGTTCTTC; CDR3aa: CASSSNQGWVFEQFF
d_gene: -; v_gene: TRBV7-9; j_gene: TRBJ1-3; abundance: few; CDR3nt: TGTGCCAGCAGCCCCCGCGGTGTCAGGGGAAACACCATATATTTT; CDR3aa: CASSPRGVRGNTIYF
d_gene: TRBD2; v_gene: TRBV5-1; j_gene: TRBJ2-1; abundance: -; CDR3nt: TGCGCCAGCAGCTCAGCGGCTAGCGGACACTACAATGAGCAGTTCTTC; CDR3aa: CASSSAASGHYNEQFF
d_gene: -; v_gene: TRBV9; j_gene: TRBJ1-2; abundance: -; CDR3nt: TGTGCCAGCACCGGGAGGGGCAACTATGGCTACACCTTC; CDR3aa: CASTGRGNYGYTF
d_gene: -; v_gene: TRBV6-1; j_gene: TRBJ1-5; abundance: -; CDR3nt: TGTGCCAGCAGTTTGGCAGGTGGAATTCAGCCCCAGCATTTT; CDR3aa: CASSLAGGIQPQHF